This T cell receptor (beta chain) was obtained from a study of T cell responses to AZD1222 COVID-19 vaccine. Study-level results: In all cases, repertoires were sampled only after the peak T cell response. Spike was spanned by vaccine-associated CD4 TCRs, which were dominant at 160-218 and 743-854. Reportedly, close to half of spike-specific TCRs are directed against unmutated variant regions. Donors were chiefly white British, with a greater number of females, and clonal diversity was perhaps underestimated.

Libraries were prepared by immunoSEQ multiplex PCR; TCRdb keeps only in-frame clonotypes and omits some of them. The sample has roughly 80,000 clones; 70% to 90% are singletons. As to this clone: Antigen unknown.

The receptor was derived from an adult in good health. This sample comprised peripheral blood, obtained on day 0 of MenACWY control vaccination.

The CDR3 sequence is CASSDRSGGTDTQYF. CDR3 nucleotide sequence: TGTGCCAGCAGTGACAGGAGCGGGGGGACAGATACGCAGTATTTT. This rearrangement joins TRBV6-4 to TRBJ2-3; 9 bases fit TRBD2. Trimming cost V 2 bases and J 3 bases; bases outside gene matches: 3. Germline CDR1 and CDR2: MRHNA and SNTAGT. This CDR3 comprises 15 residues.